Given below is one T cell receptor (beta chain) in context. This CDR3 is built from 16 residues. Germline values: CDR1 SGHAT, CDR2 FQNNGV. The V and J ends lost 6 bases and 7 bases respectively, with 22 bases between them. TCRdb keeps only in-frame clones here, not all; method: immunoSEQ multiplex PCR. This table holds about 140,000 clones, 80% to 90% found once. These data originate in a study of blood T cell repertoires in COVID-19. Study information: T cells, B-cell-depleted T cells, or PBMCs provided the cDNA or gDNA that served as material.

Assignments of participants to cohorts depended upon their own reported clinical history. V is TRBV11-2 and J is TRBJ2-1, with D possibly being TRBD2 (7 bases). Sequenced input: PBMCs or T cells enriched from blood (not recorded which). This TCR was sampled from a woman between 45 and 65 years old with acute COVID-19. CDR3 region: CASRSLQGGAQNEQFF. CDR3 DNA: TGTGCCAGCAGATCCCTCCAAGGGGGGGCGCAGAATGAGCAGTTCTTC.